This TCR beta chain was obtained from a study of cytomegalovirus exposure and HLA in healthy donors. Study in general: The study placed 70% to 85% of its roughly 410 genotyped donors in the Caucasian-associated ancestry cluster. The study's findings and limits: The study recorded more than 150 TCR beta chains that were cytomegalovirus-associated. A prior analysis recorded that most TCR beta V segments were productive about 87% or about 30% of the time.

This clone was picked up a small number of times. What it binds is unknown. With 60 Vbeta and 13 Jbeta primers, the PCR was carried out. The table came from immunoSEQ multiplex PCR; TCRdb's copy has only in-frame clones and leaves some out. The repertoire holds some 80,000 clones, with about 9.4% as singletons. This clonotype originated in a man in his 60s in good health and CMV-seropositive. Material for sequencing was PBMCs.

CDR3 coding DNA: TGTGCCAGCAGTGTTGACTTGGTCGCAACTAATGAAAAACTGTTTTTT. The encoded protein is CASSVDLVATNEKLFF. V gene TRBV2 combines with J gene TRBJ1-4; D gene uncertain. There are 16 residues in the CDR3. V lost 4 bases and J 0 bases, leaving 12 bases between the germline ends. CDR1 and CDR2 from the germline V gene are SNHLY and FYNNEI. Using reference TRBV2 and TRBJ1-4 for the parts outside the CDR3, the full variable domain is EPEVTQTPSHQVTQMGQEVILRCVPISNHLYFYWYRQILGQKVEFLVSFYNNEISEKSEIFDDQFSVERPDGSNFTLKIRSTKLEDSAMYFCASSVDLVATNEKLFFGSGTQLSVL.